A selection of T cell receptor beta chains follows, all from one sample in a study of metastatic and nonmetastatic thyroid tumors. TCRdb recomputed clones from the PCR reads via MiXCR. The profile covers 9,000 to 13,000 clones, with 20% to 30% appearing a single time and 9.8% taken by the ten largest. Sequenced: tumor tissue. The receptor source for this set is a female donor with papillary thyroid cancer or a benign thyroid nodule (not recorded which). Some clones in this sample may be carry-over from other donors' samples. The conserved cysteine and the conserved F or W are not part of the CDR3 here.

j_gene	v_gene	CDR3aa
TRBJ1-5	TRBV6-2/TRBV6-3	ASRRSRGGNQPQH
TRBJ1-5	TRBV3-1	ASSQGFQPQH
TRBJ1-3	TRBV6-2/TRBV6-3	ASRLQYQATGNTIY
TRBJ1-5	TRBV7-8	ASLRETVRGLTNGNQPQH
TRBJ1-5	TRBV19	ASNRDRGTQPQH
TRBJ2-7	TRBV3-1	ASSQSQYEQY
TRBJ2-1	TRBV13	ASRQAGPRGEQF
TRBJ2-7	TRBV27	ASSRQAGREQY
TRBJ1-5	TRBV30	AWSRGISNQPQH
TRBJ2-1	TRBV11-2	ASSPVSDKGRNEQF
TRBJ1-1	TRBV4-2	ASSHVQGNTEAF
TRBJ1-2	TRBV6-2/TRBV6-3	ASSSTTQNIYGYT
TRBJ2-7	TRBV7-6	ASSLEVGQGSYEQY
TRBJ2-1	TRBV11-2	ASSFGSGGAGEQF